This TCR beta chain comes out of a study of CD8 T cells in ankylosing spondylitis. Study results and caveats: Blood from ankylosing spondylitis patients appeared to carry a characteristic roughly eight-variant TCR beta motif.

In this sample, this clonotype turned up many times. What it binds is unknown. Each CDR3 protein is one row after TCRdb ran MiXCR on the 5' RACE reads. The sample yields fewer than 250,000 distinct CDR3 sequences, around 19% seen once. V was trimmed by 3 bases and J by 4 bases, leaving 10 bases between them. Germline loops: CDR1 MGHRA, CDR2 YSYEKL. CDR3 length equals 14 residues. This receptor was obtained from a male donor with ankylosing spondylitis. V usage is TRBV4-1 and J usage is TRBJ2-1, with a weak D call TRBD2 (5 bases). Sequencing was performed on blood, either unsorted or a sorted T cell fraction (not recorded which). The CDR3 here is CASSQGDTYNEQFF. The CDR3 coding sequence is TGCGCCAGCAGCCAGGGAGACACATACAATGAGCAGTTCTTC.